These 6 T cell receptor beta chains share one sample of origin, sequenced in a study of blood T cell repertoires in COVID-19. Profiled with immunoSEQ multiplex PCR; TCRdb holds only in-frame clones, not every one. Of roughly 59,000 clones listed, about four fifths are singletons. Input material: peripheral blood. Receptors originate from a woman between 45 and 60 years old with active or convalescent COVID-19.

CDR3 coding DNA: TGTGCCAGCAGTACAGGGGGCAATCAGCCCCAGCATTTT. Its translation: CASSTGGNQPQHF. The chain is built from TRBV28 and TRBJ1-5; 7 nucleotides agree with TRBD1. This CDR3 is built from 13 residues. The germline CDR1 and CDR2 sequences are MDHEN and SYDVKM. With 5 bases clipped from V and 2 bases from J, the junction kept 0 bases outside the gene matches.

The chain has TRBV15 and TRBJ1-1; D unresolved. Trimming shortened V by 5 bases and J by 0 bases, and 7 bases separated the two germline ends. The CDR3 spans 13 residues. Germline V gene data show CDR1 as LNHNV and CDR2 as YYDKDF (reference sequence). The CDR3 DNA reads as TGTGCCACCAGCTCATACTTGAACACTGAAGCTTTCTTT. Its translation: CATSSYLNTEAFF. The whole variable domain, filled in from reference TRBV15 and TRBJ1-1, reads DAMVIQNPRYQVTQFGKPVTLSCSQTLNHNVMYWYQQKSSQAPKLLFHYYDKDFNNEADTPDNFQSRRPNTSFCFLDIRSPGLGDTAMYLCATSSYLNTEAFFGQGTRLTVV.

This chain joins TRBV28 and TRBJ2-4; D might be TRBD2 (6 bases). The CDR3 spans 16 residues. Germline lookup yields CDR1 MDHEN and CDR2 SYDVKM. With 4 bases removed from V and 3 bases from J, the gap between germline ends came to 16 bases. DNA for the CDR3: TGTGCCAGCAGTTCCCCCGGGGGTCGAGGCAAAAACATTCAGTACTTC. Residues: CASSSPGGRGKNIQYF.

V is TRBV24-1 and J is TRBJ1-5; 10 nucleotides align to TRBD1. This CDR3 is 16 amino acids long. After removal of 5 bases from V and 6 bases from J, the junction contained 9 bases not matched to a gene. CDR1 and CDR2 (germline): KGHDR, SFDVKD. In DNA, the CDR3 is TGTGCCACCAGTGTTTCCGGGACAGGGGACGGTCAGCCCCAGCATTTT. Protein: CATSVSGTGDGQPQHF.

Note on this clone: Other DNA sequences of this sample code for an identical CDR3. The chain employs TRBV19 and TRBJ2-5; 7 bases fit TRBD2. The germline V gene encodes CDR1 LNHDA and CDR2 SQIVND (reference sequence). This CDR3 contains 13 residues. Losses at the gene ends were 5 bases for V and 1 base for J; bases not matched to a gene: 1. CDR3 in amino acids: CASSASGQETQYF. The CDR3, as DNA: TGTGCCAGTAGTGCTAGCGGCCAAGAGACCCAGTACTTC. The entire variable domain, with the rest obtained from reference TRBV19 and TRBJ2-5, is as follows: DGGITQSPKYLFRKEGQNVTLSCEQNLNHDAMYWYRQDPGQGLRLIYYSQIVNDFQKGDIAEGYSVSREKKESFPLTVTSAQKNPTAFYLCASSASGQETQYFGPGTRLLVL.

The chain carries TRBV27 and TRBJ2-1; a weak D match, TRBD2 (5 bases). Trimming cost V 3 bases and J 3 bases, with 12 bases left between them. From germline, CDR1 is MNHEY and CDR2 SMNVEV (reference sequence). This CDR3 has 15 amino acids. This CDR3 reads CASSLSGLGYNEQFF. The CDR3 DNA sequence: TGTGCCAGCAGTTTGAGCGGATTGGGCTACAATGAGCAGTTCTTC.